The clone carrying this T cell receptor beta chain was seen only a few times. Sequencing used immunoSEQ multiplex PCR; TCRdb keeps in-frame clones, though not all of them. The sample includes 150,000 or so clones, approximately 83% seen only once; the top ten take 6.5% to 9.5%. This specimen comes from a study of blood T cell repertoires in COVID-19. Background on the study: Samples taken during acute and convalescent COVID-19 were collected in the United States, Italy and Spain. From T cells, B-cell-depleted T cells, or PBMCs came the material, which was cDNA or gDNA.

Patients in Seattle were enrolled during active infection, then followed longitudinally. This CDR3 is 16 amino acids long. Germline V gene sequence: CDR1 LGHNA, CDR2 YSLEER. J lost 5 bases, V lost 1 base, and 6 bases had no gene match. The sequenced sample consisted of peripheral blood. The chain uses TRBV4-3 and TRBJ2-3, with 10 nucleotides matching TRBD2. This TCR was sampled from a woman between 55 and 75 years old with COVID-19, enrolled during active disease. The CDR3 nucleotides are TGCGCCAGCAGCCAAGTCCTAGCGGGGGCGGGAGATACGCAGTATTTT. Its protein product is CASSQVLAGAGDTQYF.